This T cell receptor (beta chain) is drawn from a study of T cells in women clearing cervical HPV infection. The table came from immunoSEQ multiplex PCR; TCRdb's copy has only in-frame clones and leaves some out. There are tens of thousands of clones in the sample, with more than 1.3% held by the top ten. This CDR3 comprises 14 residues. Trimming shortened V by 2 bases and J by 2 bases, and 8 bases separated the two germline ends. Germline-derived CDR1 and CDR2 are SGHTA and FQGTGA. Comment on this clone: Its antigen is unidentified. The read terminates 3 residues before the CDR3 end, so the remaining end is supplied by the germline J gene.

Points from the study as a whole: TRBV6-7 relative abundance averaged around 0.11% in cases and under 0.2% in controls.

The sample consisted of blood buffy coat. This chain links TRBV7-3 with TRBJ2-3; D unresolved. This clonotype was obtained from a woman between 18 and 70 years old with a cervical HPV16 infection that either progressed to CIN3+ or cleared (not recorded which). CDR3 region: CASSLLTNTDTQYF. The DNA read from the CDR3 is TGTGCCAGCAGCTTACTCACTAACACAGATACG.